This is a list of T cell receptor beta chains from one sample in a study of cytomegalovirus exposure and HLA in healthy donors. Sequenced by immunoSEQ multiplex PCR; TCRdb stores in-frame clones only, minus some. The sample lists about 130,000 clones, roughly nine tenths occurring once. Sequenced input: PBMCs. These receptors were obtained from a woman aged 18-29 years in good health and CMV-seronegative. CDR3s include the opening cysteine and the closing phenylalanine or tryptophan. A D gene is named only where the DNA matches it firmly. The size entry is marked missing in some rows and otherwise reads once, few, many or a size class.

V	size	D	J	CDR3	DNA
TRBV2	NA	NA	TRBJ2-2	CASSERGIINTGELFF	TGTGCCAGCAGTGAACGCGGCATAATAAACACCGGGGAGCTGTTTTTT
TRBV28	NA	NA	TRBJ1-2	CASSLGDNYGYTF	TGTGCCAGCAGTTTAGGAGATAACTATGGCTACACCTTC
TRBV6-5	NA	NA	TRBJ2-7	CASSYVGTYEQYF	TGTGCCAGCAGTTACGTCGGTACCTACGAGCAGTACTTC
TRBV7-3	once	TRBD2	TRBJ2-2	CASSLVGGRETGELFF	TGTGCCAGCAGCTTAGTAGGAGGGAGGGAGACCGGGGAGCTGTTTTTT
TRBV5-8	NA	NA	TRBJ2-7	CASSYQGTYEQYF	TGTGCCAGCAGCTATCAGGGCACCTACGAGCAGTACTTC
TRBV2	NA	NA	TRBJ2-5	CASLSQGQETQYF	TGTGCCAGCCTAAGCCAGGGTCAAGAGACCCAGTACTTC
TRBV7-2	NA	NA	TRBJ2-1	CASSLQGSYNEQFF	TGTGCCAGCAGCTTACAGGGCTCCTACAATGAGCAGTTCTTC
TRBV2	NA	TRBD1	TRBJ1-1	CASTRDRSSEAFF	TGTGCCAGCACGCGGGACAGGTCGTCTGAAGCTTTCTTT
TRBV5-8	NA	NA	TRBJ1-4	CASSPVGERNEKLFF	TGTGCCAGCAGCCCCGTCGGGGAGCGTAATGAAAAACTGTTTTTT
TRBV2	NA	NA	TRBJ1-5	CASISTPRDKASNQPQHF	TGTGCCAGCATCTCCACACCGAGGGACAAGGCCAGCAATCAGCCCCAGCATTTT
TRBV25-1	NA	TRBD1	TRBJ1-1	CASSPRTGKTEAFF	TGTGCCAGCAGTCCCCGGACAGGGAAGACTGAAGCTTTCTTT
TRBV11-1	NA	TRBD2	TRBJ2-6	CASSSRGVGANVLTF	TGTGCCAGCAGCTCACGGGGGGTCGGGGCCAACGTCCTGACTTTC
TRBV30	NA	TRBD2	TRBJ2-3	CAWSVGWTGTERGGYTDTQYF	TGTGCCTGGAGTGTGGGATGGACAGGGACAGAGCGGGGGGGTTACACAGATACGCAGTATTTT
TRBV6-1	NA	NA	TRBJ1-2	CASTVGGRNVYGYTF	TGTGCCAGCACCGTGGGAGGACGGAATGTCTATGGCTACACCTTC
TRBV12-5	NA	NA	TRBJ1-1	CASGPDFPNTEAFF	TGTGCTAGTGGTCCTGACTTCCCGAACACTGAAGCTTTCTTT
TRBV5-4	once	NA	TRBJ1-1	CASSLQKTEAFF	TGTGCCAGCAGCTTACAGAAAACGGAAGCTTTCTTT
TRBV7-9	NA	TRBD1	TRBJ1-6	CASSSGQNLSPLHF	TGTGCCAGCAGCTCGGGACAGAACTTGTCACCCCTCCACTTT
TRBV27	NA	NA	TRBJ2-5	CASSPGVGEQETQYF	TGTGCCAGCAGTCCCGGTGTCGGGGAGCAAGAGACCCAGTACTTC
TRBV21-1	NA	NA	TRBJ1-2	CASSKFPGVNGYTF	TGTGCCAGCAGCAAATTTCCAGGGGTAAATGGCTACACCTTC
TRBV5-5	NA	NA	TRBJ2-3	CASSFKLGPDTQYF	TGTGCCAGCAGCTTCAAGCTTGGGCCAGATACGCAGTATTTT
TRBV7-3	NA	NA	TRBJ2-5	CASSPVGGSKETQYF	TGTGCCAGCAGCCCGGTTGGGGGGTCCAAGGAGACCCAGTACTTC
TRBV2	NA	TRBD1	TRBJ2-2	CASSPGTVNTGELFF	TGTGCCAGCAGTCCCGGGACAGTGAACACCGGGGAGCTGTTTTTT
TRBV2	NA	NA	TRBJ1-5	CASTRTRQARNQPQHF	TGTGCCTCAACCCGAACCAGACAGGCACGGAATCAGCCCCAGCATTTT
TRBV18	NA	NA	TRBJ1-2	CASSPGWRANYGYTF	TGTGCCAGCTCACCGGGTTGGAGAGCTAACTATGGCTACACCTTC
TRBV4-1	NA	TRBD2	TRBJ2-5	CASSHGGTSGVVETQYF	TGCGCCAGCAGCCATGGTGGGACTAGCGGGGTCGTTGAGACCCAGTACTTC
TRBV6-5	NA	NA	TRBJ1-5	CASSYGGENQPQHF	TGTGCCAGCAGTTACGGGGGGGAAAATCAGCCCCAGCATTTT
TRBV2	NA	NA	TRBJ1-1	CASSEAQRGTEAFF	TGTGCCAGCAGTGAAGCGCAAAGGGGCACTGAAGCTTTCTTT
TRBV7-9	NA	TRBD1	TRBJ1-2	CASSLAQGQGANYGYTF	TGTGCCAGCAGCTTAGCGCAGGGACAGGGAGCTAACTATGGCTACACCTTC
TRBV5-4	NA	NA	TRBJ2-3	CASSFGGLGTDTQYF	TGTGCCAGCAGCTTCGGGGGGCTCGGCACAGATACGCAGTATTTT
TRBV20-1	few	TRBD1	TRBJ1-2	CSANRGGYTF	TGCAGTGCTAACAGGGGTGGCTACACCTTC
TRBV5-4	NA	TRBD1	TRBJ1-3	CASSPGQTHSGNTIYF	TGTGCCAGCAGCCCGGGACAGACACACTCTGGAAACACCATATATTTT
TRBV7-3	NA	TRBD2	TRBJ2-2	CASSSSGAITGELFF	TGTGCCAGCAGCTCTAGCGGAGCTATCACCGGGGAGCTGTTTTTT
TRBV4-2	NA	NA	TRBJ1-1	CASSQDSSGVGTEAFF	TGTGCCAGCAGCCAAGATTCTTCAGGGGTTGGCACTGAAGCTTTCTTT
TRBV27	NA	NA	TRBJ2-7	CASFRGGRDREQYF	TGTGCCAGCTTCCGCGGGGGCCGTGACAGGGAGCAGTACTTC
TRBV29-1	NA	NA	TRBJ2-4	CSVEVRAGWSIQYF	TGCAGCGTTGAAGTTCGGGCAGGGTGGAGCATTCAGTACTTC
TRBV6-1	NA	NA	TRBJ1-5	CASSAGGSSLPQHF	TGTGCCAGCAGTGCAGGAGGCTCTTCATTGCCCCAGCATTTT
TRBV7-2	NA	NA	TRBJ1-6	CASRLESPLHF	TGTGCCAGCCGATTGGAGTCACCCCTCCACTTT
TRBV5-1	NA	NA	TRBJ1-6	CASSRRTQGIYNSPLHF	TGCGCCAGCAGCCGAAGGACCCAGGGGATATATAATTCACCCCTCCACTTT
TRBV7-2	NA	NA	TRBJ1-2	CASSLITGVNYGYTF	TGTGCCAGCAGCTTAATAACAGGAGTTAACTATGGCTACACCTTC
TRBV7-9	NA	NA	TRBJ2-7	CASSLNEGEQYF	TGTGCCAGCAGCTTAAACGAGGGCGAGCAGTACTTC
TRBV6-1	once	TRBD2	TRBJ2-3	CASSATSGGKDTQYF	TGTGCCAGCAGCGCAACTAGCGGGGGAAAGGATACGCAGTATTTT
TRBV29-1	once	TRBD1	TRBJ2-1	CSVTQGARYNEQFF	TGCAGCGTTACACAGGGGGCGCGCTACAATGAGCAGTTCTTC
TRBV9	once	NA	TRBJ1-6	CASSPRRGAGSNSPLHF	TGTGCCAGCAGCCCTCGGCGGGGGGCAGGGAGTAATTCACCCCTCCACTTT
TRBV29-1	NA	NA	TRBJ1-1	CSVALVGSSNTEAFF	TGCAGCGTTGCTCTGGTGGGGAGCTCGAACACTGAAGCTTTCTTT
TRBV6-5	NA	NA	TRBJ2-7	CASSTNLKPYEQYF	TGTGCCAGCAGTACGAACCTCAAGCCCTACGAGCAGTACTTC
TRBV19	NA	NA	TRBJ2-1	CASSIFTASYNEQFF	TGTGCCAGTAGTATTTTTACAGCCTCCTACAATGAGCAGTTCTTC
TRBV6-1	few	NA	TRBJ2-2	CATQGWELFF	TGTGCCACACAGGGTTGGGAGCTGTTTTTT
TRBV6-5	NA	NA	TRBJ2-2	CASTPPGSNTGELFF	TGTGCCAGCACCCCTCCAGGCTCGAACACCGGGGAGCTGTTTTTT
TRBV5-6	NA	TRBD1	TRBJ2-7	CASTGQGGYEQYF	TGTGCCAGCACCGGACAGGGGGGCTACGAGCAGTACTTC
TRBV4-1	NA	NA	TRBJ2-2	CASSQGGQTYTGELFF	TGCGCCAGCAGCCAGGGGGGACAGACATACACCGGGGAGCTGTTTTTT
TRBV6-1	NA	TRBD1	TRBJ1-2	CASTQGKGYTF	TGTGCCAGCACACAGGGGAAAGGCTACACCTTC
TRBV7-6	NA	TRBD2	TRBJ2-1	CASSLKRRGSSYNEQFF	TGTGCCAGCAGCTTAAAGCGGCGGGGGAGCTCCTACAATGAGCAGTTCTTC
TRBV5-6	NA	NA	TRBJ2-1	CASSYLQGYNEQFF	TGTGCCAGCAGCTACCTTCAGGGCTACAATGAGCAGTTCTTC
TRBV20-1	NA	NA	TRBJ1-1	CRQTGNTEAFF	TGCAGGCAAACAGGGAACACTGAAGCTTTCTTT
TRBV6-6	NA	NA	TRBJ2-1	CASSYFPSANEQFF	TGTGCCAGCAGTTATTTCCCTAGCGCTAATGAGCAGTTCTTC
TRBV7-8	NA	NA	TRBJ1-5	CASSPNRGYQPQHF	TGTGCCAGCAGCCCCAATCGGGGGTATCAGCCCCAGCATTTT